The source of this TCR beta chain is a study of response to subunit inactivated influenza vaccine. General observations from the study: The authors put forward the suggestion that each seasonal influenza vaccination may bring in only a limited number of new T cells.

This clonotype turned up a few times. Its antigen is unknown. Germline V gives CDR1 SEHNR, CDR2 FQNEAQ (reference sequence). V was shortened by 5 bases and J by 5 bases, with 16 bases between the two germline ends. The CDR3 is 14 residues long. One entry per CDR3 protein, called by TCRdb with MiXCR from the RT-PCR reads. The sample consists of 560,000 or so distinct CDR3 sequences, roughly 8.2% of them appearing once. This specimen was PBMCs from blood, taken 23 months after vaccination. The receptor's source is a man between 45 and 75 years old who received an inactivated influenza vaccine. The rearrangement uses TRBV7-9 and TRBJ2-7; possibly TRBD1 or TRBD2 for D (6 bases each). CDR3 amino acids: CASSRFRGRDEQYF. CDR3 in DNA: TGTGCCAGCAGCCGTTTCCGGGGGCGGGACGAGCAGTACTTC.